The sample holds a few counts of the clone carrying this TCR beta chain. This sample is drawn from a study of shared clonotypes between healthy human individuals. TCRdb's table, derived via immunoSEQ multiplex PCR, lists solely in-frame clones and lacks some. The sample has a few million clones, almost 96% seen once. The origin of this receptor is a young man in good health. Input material: naive CD4+ T cells sorted from blood. Subset here: CD45RA+ positively selected.

The CDR3 nucleotides read TGTGCCTGGAGTGTACCTGCTCACAGGGAGACCCTCCACTTT. Protein sequence: CAWSVPAHRETLHF. This chain uses TRBV30 with TRBJ1-6; D is possibly TRBD1 (6 bases). The CDR3 is made up of 14 amino acids. V lost 0 bases to trimming and J lost 14 bases, with 17 bases between them. Germline V gene data show CDR1 as GTSNPN and CDR2 as SVGIG (reference sequence).